This paragraph covers one TCR beta chain sequence. The sample holds one count of this clone. The antigen it binds to is not known. No much larger clonotype is one base removed from it; base qualities were not supplied. Using the deep immunoSEQ assay, TCR CDR3 regions were amplified from genomic DNA by multiplex PCR. Extracted genomic DNA from each cell subset was distributed evenly across all wells of several immunoSEQ 96-well plates, and each plate was treated as a replicate. For sorted subsets, each replicate PCR was loaded with about 0.2 ug genomic DNA, equivalent to 30,000 to 35,000 T cell genomes. Purified libraries were quantified with a Qubit 3.0 fluorometer, sized on a Bioanalyzer 2100, and re-quantified with the KAPA Library Quantification kit. Each immunoSEQ 96-well plate was sequenced on its own single-read 150-cycle Illumina NextSeq 550 flow cell. The paper's processing steps were these. The immunoSEQ output contained only junctional sequences without quality scores, so filtering could not match that applied to full-length reads. To assign V/J genes and CDR3, sequences were annotated using PyIR, a Python wrapper for IgBLAST v1.9, with IMGT germline references. Reads were filtered out if the reads had weak V/J assignments (E-value above 1e-6), no CDR3, stop codons, out-of-frame junctions, or ambiguous translated residues. V3J clonotypes were defined as sequences sharing an identical inferred V gene, J gene, and CDR3 amino acid sequence. Percentage overlap between repertoires was computed as shared unique clonotypes divided by the size of the smaller repertoire. Repertoire richness was assessed with RTK rarefaction, the Chao1 estimator, and Recon v2.1 estimates of unobserved clonotypes. OLGA was used to compute generation probabilities for all TCRbeta clonotypes that the gDNA method yielded from a handful of donors. The table was pulled from immuneACCESS by TCRdb, which kept in-frame rearrangements only. Such tables lose some clones; where checked, under half of the loss comes from unresolved V genes, and the rest has no known cause. V, J and clone size derive from that table, while D and trimming were established from the DNA sequence. Here the sample has about 1.5 million clones; more than 95% occur a single time. The ten largest clones take up roughly 1.1% of the sample.

These data belong to a study of shared clonotypes between healthy human individuals (dated by TCRdb to the early 2020s). At the level of the whole study: The cohort comprised a couple of women and a few men aged 18 to 49 years. Each donor's leukapheresis produced roughly between about 0.8 and 8.9 billion PBMCs. Different laboratories and diverse techniques were used to prepare libraries and sequence TCR repertoires, to increase sequencing depth and limit assay-specific biases. The study deeply sequenced blood TCR repertoires of about 5 healthy adults to estimate repertoire size and the extent of clonotype sharing between individuals. Per donor, three plates each were used for CD4 naive and CD4 memory, two for CD8 naive, and one for CD8 memory.

Deletion took 0 bases off V and 1 base off J, with a span of 15 bases between the germline ends. The CDR3 covers 16 residues, taking in both the cysteine and the phenylalanine. Only the CDR3 part of the read is kept: 48 bases, read in frame from the first base. The germline V gene (reference sequence) sets CDR1 to GTSNPN and CDR2 to SVGIG. The donors were healthy, HIV-negative adults with no recently reported acute infections or vaccinations. Only Caucasian adults living in Nashville, Tennessee, USA were represented among the donors. CD4+ T cells were enriched through magnetic negative selection, after which naive cells were positively selected on CD45RA and the remaining negative fraction served as the memory subset. After blood collection by leukapheresis, PBMCs were isolated using Ficoll-Histopaque density gradient centrifugation and then cryopreserved in the vapor phase of liquid nitrogen. Analytical flow cytometry was used to check the purity and quantity of each magnetically sorted T cell population. Genomic DNA was isolated from every sorted fraction and measured by UV absorbance on a Nanodrop 2000c.

The study at large found these results: Only blood was sampled, and tissue TCR repertoires likely differ from those in blood. Even with the large sequencing depth, rarefaction of the sorted-subset datasets indicated that sequencing was incomplete. When a handful of donors were compared, the shared fraction of clonotypes was approximately 5% for naive CD4, approximately 3.5% for naive CD8, about 2.4% for memory CD4, and approximately 0.4% for memory CD8. Because the study included only a small number of donors, the genetic and exposure-history diversity represented was limited. Compared with non-shared clonotypes, clonotypes shared by all four sorted-subset donors had higher generation probabilities. Estimated clonotype richness was generally larger for naive than for memory subsets. Based on pairwise subsampling, the degree of clonotype sharing among donors was expected to be affected by sequencing depth.

Sequencing used naive CD4+ T cells sorted from blood. The cell subset or site label, as the study defines it: CD45RA+ positively selected. The chain was built from TRBV30 and TRBJ2-5, with the D assignment possibly TRBD1 or TRBD2, given 7 matching bases for each. This receptor was obtained from a man aged 25 to 40 in good health. The base sequence is TGTGCCTGGAGTGTACTGGGGAGGGGGCCCCAAGAGACCCAGTACTTC. This sequence encodes CAWSVLGRGPQETQYF.